A single T cell receptor (beta chain) is shown here with its context. The assay was immunoSEQ multiplex PCR, and TCRdb's table has in-frame clones only and misses some. The sample holds approximately 6,400 clones, around two thirds seen once. The sample belongs to a study of tumor-infiltrating lymphocytes in localized non-small cell lung cancer. As for the study in general: Several tumor histologies, both smoking statuses, and some post-neoadjuvant chemotherapy samples were included.

The receptor was isolated from a human donor with non-small cell lung cancer. Sequencing was carried out using uninvolved lung tissue not adjacent to the tumor.

CDR3 protein: CASSLRGGDLRHEQFF. CDR3 bases: TGTGCCAGCAGCTTAAGAGGAGGAGACCTACGGCATGAGCAGTTCTTC. The genes are TRBV13 and TRBJ2-1, with a weak D call TRBD2 (5 bases). The length of the CDR3 is 16 residues. V lost 2 bases to trimming and J lost 8 bases, with 19 bases between them. Germline loops: CDR1 PRHDT, CDR2 FYEKMQ (reference sequence).